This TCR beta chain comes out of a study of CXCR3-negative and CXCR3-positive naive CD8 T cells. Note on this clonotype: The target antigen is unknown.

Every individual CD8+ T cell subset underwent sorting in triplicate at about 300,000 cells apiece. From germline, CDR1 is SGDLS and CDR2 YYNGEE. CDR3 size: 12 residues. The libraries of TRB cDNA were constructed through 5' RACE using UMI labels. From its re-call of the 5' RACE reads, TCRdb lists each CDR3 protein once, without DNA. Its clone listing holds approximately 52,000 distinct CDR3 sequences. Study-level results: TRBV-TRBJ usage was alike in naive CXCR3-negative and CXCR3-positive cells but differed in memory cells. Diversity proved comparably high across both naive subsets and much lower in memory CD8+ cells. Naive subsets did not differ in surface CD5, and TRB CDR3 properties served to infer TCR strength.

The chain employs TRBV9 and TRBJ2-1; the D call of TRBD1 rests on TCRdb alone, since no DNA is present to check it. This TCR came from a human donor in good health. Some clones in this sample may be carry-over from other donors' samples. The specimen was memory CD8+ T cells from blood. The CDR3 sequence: CASSPPVGEQFF.